This is a list of T cell receptor beta chains from one sample in a study of T cells in Graves' hyperthyroidism and ophthalmopathy. TCRdb re-called the multiplex PCR reads with MiXCR, one entry per CDR3 protein. The table lists about 320,000 distinct CDR3 sequences, roughly 17% of them singletons, with roughly 31% in the top ten. Sequences were obtained from blood. The receptors originated from a young man with Graves' hyperthyroidism. The CDR3 runs from the conserved cysteine through the conserved F or W. The D gene is left open where the match is weak. Only some rows state a clone size, as once, few, many or a class for expanded clones.

CAISESTDITDTQYF	TGTGCCATCAGTGAATCGACGGACATCACAGATACGCAGTATTTT	NA	TRBV10-3	TRBJ2-3	few
CASSPMGVTNYGYTF	TGTGCCAGCAGCCCCATGGGAGTGACTAACTATGGCTACACCTTC	NA	TRBV7-8	TRBJ1-2	NA
CATSRDLQGSTYGYTF	TGTGCCACCAGCAGAGATCTTCAGGGGTCCACCTATGGCTACACCTTC	NA	TRBV15	TRBJ1-2	few
CASSFAGNRYEQYF	TGCGCCAGCAGCTTTGCCGGGAACCGCTACGAGCAGTACTTC	NA	TRBV5-1	TRBJ2-7	many
CASSLVTQNYGYTF	TGTGCCAGCAGCTTGGTGACACAAAACTATGGCTACACCTTC	NA	TRBV5-8	TRBJ1-2	few
CAIRTSGRQNTGELFF	TGTGCCATCCGGACTAGCGGGAGGCAGAACACCGGGGAGCTGTTTTTT	TRBD2	TRBV11-2	TRBJ2-2	few
CASSSGRPQGYGYTF	TGTGCCAGCAGCTCCGGCAGGCCCCAGGGATATGGCTACACCTTC	NA	TRBV12-3/TRBV12-4	TRBJ1-2	few
CASSAGPAYEQYF	TGTGCCAGCAGCGCCGGTCCAGCCTACGAGCAGTACTTC	NA	TRBV7-9	TRBJ2-7	NA
CASSLGLVDEQFF	TGCGCCAGCAGCTTGGGCCTAGTGGATGAGCAGTTCTTC	NA	TRBV5-1	TRBJ2-1	many
CASSLAGEDEQYF	TGTGCCAGCAGCTTGGCAGGGGAAGACGAGCAGTACTTC	NA	TRBV7-9	TRBJ2-7	many
CSVESRGTEQYF	TGCAGCGTTGAAAGCCGGGGGACCGAGCAGTACTTC	NA	TRBV29-1	TRBJ2-7	NA
CSAKLAGSYNEQFF	TGCAGTGCTAAACTAGCGGGCTCCTACAATGAGCAGTTCTTC	TRBD2	TRBV20-1	TRBJ2-1	few
CASSLLNDVAYGYTF	TGTGCCAGCAGCTTACTTAACGACGTTGCCTATGGCTACACCTTC	NA	TRBV9	TRBJ1-2	NA
CSARDQTGDAGEQYF	TGCAGTGCTAGAGATCAGACAGGGGACGCGGGCGAGCAGTACTTC	TRBD1	TRBV20-1	TRBJ2-7	many
CASGGGGELFF	TGTGCCAGCGGGGGTGGCGGGGAGCTGTTTTTT	NA	TRBV12-3/TRBV12-4	TRBJ2-2	NA
CSAGTGWDNEQFF	TGCAGTGCTGGGACAGGGTGGGACAATGAGCAGTTCTTC	TRBD1	TRBV20-1	TRBJ2-1	many
CATSREAGWETEAFF	TGTGCCACCAGCAGAGAGGCGGGTTGGGAGACTGAAGCTTTCTTT	NA	TRBV15	TRBJ1-1	many
CASRSPGTSGIRPDTQYF	TGTGCCAGCAGGTCGCCCGGGACTAGCGGGATTCGTCCAGATACGCAGTATTTT	TRBD2	TRBV2	TRBJ2-3	many
CASSPLGSYNEQFF	TGTGCCAGCAGTCCTCTAGGCTCCTACAATGAGCAGTTCTTC	NA	TRBV3-1	TRBJ2-1	many
CAISSSRARVDQPQHF	TGTGCCATCAGTTCCTCTAGGGCAAGGGTGGATCAGCCCCAGCATTTT	NA	TRBV10-3	TRBJ1-5	few
CSARPEYGDTQYF	TGCAGTGCTAGACCAGAATATGGGGATACGCAGTATTTT	NA	TRBV20-1	TRBJ2-3	NA
CASSLGTGYGNQPQHF	TGTGCCAGCAGCTTAGGGACAGGGTATGGCAATCAGCCCCAGCATTTT	TRBD1	TRBV7-2	TRBJ1-5	many
CASSVPVRGNQPQHF	TGTGCCAGCAGTGTCCCAGTCCGAGGGAATCAGCCCCAGCATTTT	NA	TRBV2	TRBJ1-5	NA
CASGLGTGFAEKLFF	TGTGCTAGTGGTTTGGGGACGGGTTTCGCGGAAAAACTGTTTTTT	NA	TRBV12-5	TRBJ1-4	many
CASSPNHYEKLFF	TGTGCCAGCAGCCCTAACCACTATGAAAAACTGTTTTTT	NA	TRBV12-3/TRBV12-4	TRBJ1-4	once
CASERDSNEKLFF	TGTGCCAGCGAAAGGGACAGTAATGAAAAACTGTTTTTT	TRBD1	TRBV2	TRBJ1-4	many
CATSVTGNEQYF	TGTGCCACCAGCGTGACAGGGAACGAGCAGTACTTC	TRBD1	TRBV24-1	TRBJ2-7	NA
CASSVEGTTDTQYF	TGTGCCAGCAGCGTAGAGGGGACGACAGATACGCAGTATTTT	NA	TRBV9	TRBJ2-3	few
CASSPPEGGYGYTF	TGCGCCAGCAGCCCTCCAGAGGGGGGCTATGGCTACACCTTC	NA	TRBV4-1	TRBJ1-2	few
CASSGLAALGPSTDTQYF	TGTGCCAGCTCGGGACTAGCGGCCCTGGGTCCTAGCACAGATACGCAGTATTTT	TRBD2	TRBV27	TRBJ2-3	many